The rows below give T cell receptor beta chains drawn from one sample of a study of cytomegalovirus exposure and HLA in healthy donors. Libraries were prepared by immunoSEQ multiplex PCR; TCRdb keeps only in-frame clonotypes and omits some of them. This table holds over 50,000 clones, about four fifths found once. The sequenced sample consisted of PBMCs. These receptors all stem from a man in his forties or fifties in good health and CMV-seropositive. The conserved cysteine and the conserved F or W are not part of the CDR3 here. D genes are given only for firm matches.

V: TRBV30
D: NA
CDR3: AWRRQVNTEAF

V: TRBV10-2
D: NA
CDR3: ASSARVEQPQH

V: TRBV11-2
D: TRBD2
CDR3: ASSFGGTSGYQETQY

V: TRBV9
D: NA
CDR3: ASSSEVTDTQY

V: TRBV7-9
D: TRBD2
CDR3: ASSPISSGGNTQY

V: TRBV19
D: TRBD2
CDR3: ASSWSSGSSYEQY

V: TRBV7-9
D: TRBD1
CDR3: ASSPPGQGLEAF

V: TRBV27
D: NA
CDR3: ASSLGASSTGELF

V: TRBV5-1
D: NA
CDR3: ASSTSEETQY

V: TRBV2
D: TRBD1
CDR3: ASSADRVLVYEQY

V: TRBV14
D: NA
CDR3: ASSQLTGQNTEAF

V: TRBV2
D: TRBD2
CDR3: ASSPTRGERLEQY

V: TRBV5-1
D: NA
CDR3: ASSLGGGNTIY

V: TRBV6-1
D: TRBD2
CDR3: ASSLAGTNTGELF

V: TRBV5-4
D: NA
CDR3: ASSRVGASEKLF

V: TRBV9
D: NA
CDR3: ASLEAACYNSPLH

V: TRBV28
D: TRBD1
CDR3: ASSLGDRGYSYT

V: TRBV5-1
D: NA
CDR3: ASSLEGQGNQPQH

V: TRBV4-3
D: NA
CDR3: ASSQGRGYSGNTIY

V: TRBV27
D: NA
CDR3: ASSSTGVYGYT

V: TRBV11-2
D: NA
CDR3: ASSLVQGLEAF

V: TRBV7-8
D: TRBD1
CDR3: ASSFIPGQGPTLAKNIQY

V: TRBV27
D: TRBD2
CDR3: ASRASGSYEQH

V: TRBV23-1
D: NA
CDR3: ASSQSEGQPQH

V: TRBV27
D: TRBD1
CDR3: ASTRSWTGDRRELF

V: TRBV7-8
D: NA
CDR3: ASRRGRGQQETQY

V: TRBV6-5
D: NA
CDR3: ASRRQVHHYGYT

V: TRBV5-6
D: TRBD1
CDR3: ASSFGTGGSFNEKLF

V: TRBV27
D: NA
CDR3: ASKGTPLRSTEAF

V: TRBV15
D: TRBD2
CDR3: ATSHQREATDTQY

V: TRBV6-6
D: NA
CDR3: ASSPLILDTEAF

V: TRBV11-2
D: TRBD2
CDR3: ASSLQSGTKTYEQY

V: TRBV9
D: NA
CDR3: GSSSQGPCSYEQC

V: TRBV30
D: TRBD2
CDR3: AWTIGGGTDTQY

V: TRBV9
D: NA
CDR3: ASSVGRRAQETQY

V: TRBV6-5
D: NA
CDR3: ASSYRLGAPQY

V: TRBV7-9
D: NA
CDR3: ASSSQTYEQY

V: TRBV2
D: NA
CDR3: ASSPSRTIY

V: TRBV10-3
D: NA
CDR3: AISSSFSGVYNEQF

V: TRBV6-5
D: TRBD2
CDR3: ASSLSGGAGNEQF

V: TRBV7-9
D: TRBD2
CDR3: ASSSYRGTSGSHHEQY

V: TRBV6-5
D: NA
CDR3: ANRLQGNTEAF

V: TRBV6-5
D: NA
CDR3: ATAQVSYNSPLT

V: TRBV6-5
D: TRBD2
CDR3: ASRRLAGAYNEQF

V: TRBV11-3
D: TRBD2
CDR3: ASSLVKLAVAYEQY

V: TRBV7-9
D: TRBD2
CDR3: ASSLGGGGLAEFTDTQY

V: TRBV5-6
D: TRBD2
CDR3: ASSLGFAGDTGELF

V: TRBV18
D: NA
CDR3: ASSPPGLSTDTQY

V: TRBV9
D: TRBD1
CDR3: ASSAQGQGRGFSTDTQY

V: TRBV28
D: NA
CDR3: ASRRGYSPLH